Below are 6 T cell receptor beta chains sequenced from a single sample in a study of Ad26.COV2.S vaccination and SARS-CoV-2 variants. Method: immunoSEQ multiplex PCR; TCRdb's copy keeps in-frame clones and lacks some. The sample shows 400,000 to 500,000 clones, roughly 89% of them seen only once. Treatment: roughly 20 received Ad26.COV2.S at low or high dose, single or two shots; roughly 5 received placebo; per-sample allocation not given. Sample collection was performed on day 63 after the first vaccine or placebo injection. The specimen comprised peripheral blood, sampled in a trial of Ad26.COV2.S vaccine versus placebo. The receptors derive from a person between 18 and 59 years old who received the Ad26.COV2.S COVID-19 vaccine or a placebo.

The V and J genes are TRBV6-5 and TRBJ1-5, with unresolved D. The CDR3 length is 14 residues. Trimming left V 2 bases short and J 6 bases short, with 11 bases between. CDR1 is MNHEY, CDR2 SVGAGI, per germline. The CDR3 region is CASSYTRLVQPQHF. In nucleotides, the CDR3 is TGTGCCAGCAGTTACACACGCTTGGTTCAGCCCCAGCATTTT.

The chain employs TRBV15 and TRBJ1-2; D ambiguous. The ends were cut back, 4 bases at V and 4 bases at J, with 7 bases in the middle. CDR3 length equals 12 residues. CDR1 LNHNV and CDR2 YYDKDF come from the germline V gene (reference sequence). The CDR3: CATSTWGYGYTF. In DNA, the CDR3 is TGTGCCACCAGCACCTGGGGCTATGGCTACACCTTC.

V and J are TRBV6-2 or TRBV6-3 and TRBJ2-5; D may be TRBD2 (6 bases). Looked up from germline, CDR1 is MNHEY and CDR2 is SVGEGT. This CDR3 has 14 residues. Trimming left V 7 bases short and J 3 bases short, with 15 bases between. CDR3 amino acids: CASTPARLEETQYF. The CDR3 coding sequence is TGTGCCAGCACCCCTGCCCGACTAGAAGAGACCCAGTACTTC.

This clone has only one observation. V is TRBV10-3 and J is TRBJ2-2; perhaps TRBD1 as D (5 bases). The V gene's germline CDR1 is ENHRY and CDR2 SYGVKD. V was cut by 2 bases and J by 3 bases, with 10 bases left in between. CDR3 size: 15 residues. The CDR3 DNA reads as TGTGCCATCAGTGAGCCTGTCAGGGACACCGGGGAGCTGTTTTTT. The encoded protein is CAISEPVRDTGELFF.

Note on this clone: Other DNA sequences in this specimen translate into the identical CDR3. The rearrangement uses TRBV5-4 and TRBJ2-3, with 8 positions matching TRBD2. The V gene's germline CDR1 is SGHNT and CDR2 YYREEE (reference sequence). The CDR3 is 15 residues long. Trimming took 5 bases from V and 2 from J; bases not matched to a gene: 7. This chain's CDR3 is CASSPRGGSTDTQYF. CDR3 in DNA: TGTGCCAGCAGTCCACGGGGGGGCTCCACAGATACGCAGTATTTT.

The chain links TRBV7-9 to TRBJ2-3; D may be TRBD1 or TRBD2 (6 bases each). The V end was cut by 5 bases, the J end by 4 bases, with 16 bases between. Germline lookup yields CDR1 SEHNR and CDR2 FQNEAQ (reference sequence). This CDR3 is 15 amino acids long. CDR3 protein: CASSTPPGAPDTQYF. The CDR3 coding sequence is TGTGCCAGCAGCACCCCTCCGGGGGCCCCAGATACGCAGTATTTT.